This entry lists 22 T cell receptor beta chains sequenced from one sample in a study of vaccination effects on CD4 cells after COVID-19. TCRdb's copy holds only in-frame clones and misses some; the assay was immunoSEQ multiplex PCR. Of about 59,000 clones listed, around 78% are singletons. No cognate antigen is known for these TCRs. Antigen-specific CD4+ T cells were expanded with viral peptide pools in the ViraFEST assay before sequencing. The culture ran for roughly ten days before CD4+ T cells were isolated. Participants were vaccinated with two doses of either the BNT162b2 or mRNA-1273 vaccine. The sequences come from CD4+ T cells from PBMCs cultured with HCoV-OC43 spike peptides, collected after COVID-19 vaccination. Indicated subset: HCoV-OC43 spike overlapping peptide pool stimulation. These receptors were obtained from a human donor who received a COVID-19 vaccine.

The chain recombines TRBV19 with TRBJ2-2; a possible D gene is TRBD2 (6 bases). The CDR3 length is 16 residues. CDR1 LNHDA and CDR2 SQIVND come from the germline V gene (reference sequence). Trimming took off 2 bases at V and 7 bases at J, with 17 bases between the two ends. Here the CDR3 DNA reads TGTGCCAGTAGTATAAGCGGCGCGGGGTTGAGCGGGGAGCTGTTTTTT. Protein: CASSISGAGLSGELFF.

The chain couples TRBV10-2 to TRBJ2-5; D possibly corresponds to TRBD2 (6 bases). Germline V gives CDR1 WSHSY, CDR2 SAAADI. The CDR3 totals 12 residues. V was pared by 4 bases and J by 5 bases, with 8 bases between. The CDR3 region is CASSVRGETQYF. The CDR3 DNA is TGCGCCAGCAGTGTCCGGGGGGAGACCCAGTACTTC.

This rearrangement joins TRBV6-1 to TRBJ1-4; the D gene is possibly TRBD1 (6 bases). The CDR3 sequence is 16 residues long. The V end lost 2 bases, the J end lost 0 bases, and 10 bases lay between the germline ends. From germline, CDR1 is MNHNS and CDR2 SASEGT. CDR3 sequence reads: CASSELQGTTNEKLFF. Here the CDR3 DNA reads TGTGCCAGCAGTGAACTACAGGGTACAACTAATGAAAAACTGTTTTTT.

The chain has TRBV7-2 and TRBJ2-5, with no clear D. The V end lost 4 bases, the J end lost 2 bases, and 11 bases lay between the germline ends. There are 14 residues in the CDR3. The germline CDR1 and CDR2 sequences are SGHTA and FQGNSA. The CDR3 coding sequence is TGTGCCAGCAGCTATACTGTGGGTCAAGAGACCCAGTACTTC. Translated, it gives CASSYTVGQETQYF. Variable domain in full (rest from reference TRBV7-2 and TRBJ2-5): GAGVSQSPSNKVTEKGKDVELRCDPISGHTALYWYRQSLGQGLEFLIYFQGNSAPDKSGLPSDRFSAERTGGSVSTLTIQRTQQEDSAVYLCASSYTVGQETQYFGPGTRLLVL.

The chain carries TRBV3-1 (or the pseudogene TRBV3-2) and TRBJ2-2; TRBD1 agrees at 8 bases. With V trimmed by 5 bases and J by 4 bases, 0 bases remained unmatched. This CDR3 contains 13 residues. Germline CDR1 reads LGHDT; CDR2 reads YNNKEL (reference sequence). CDR3 protein: CASSDRGTGELFF. For the CDR3, the DNA is TGTGCCAGCAGCGACAGGGGCACCGGGGAGCTGTTTTTT.

The chain couples TRBV3-1 (or the pseudogene TRBV3-2) to TRBJ1-6; D uncertain. This CDR3 is 14 amino acids long. V was clipped by 4 bases and J by 7 bases, with 11 bases between them. The germline CDR1 and CDR2 sequences are LGHDT and YNNKEL (reference sequence). The CDR3: CASSREGTNSPLHF. CDR3 DNA: TGTGCCAGCAGCCGGGAGGGAACCAATTCACCCCTCCACTTT.

The chain carries TRBV3-1 (or the pseudogene TRBV3-2) and TRBJ1-3; possible D gene TRBD1, 6 bases. This CDR3 contains 16 residues. Germline CDR1 is LGHDT and CDR2 is YNNKEL (reference sequence). V was clipped by 4 bases and J by 0 bases, with 13 bases between them. The chain's CDR3 is CASSRGAVDSGNTIYF. CDR3 DNA sequence: TGTGCCAGCAGCCGGGGGGCCGTAGACTCTGGAAACACCATATATTTT.

This rearrangement joins TRBV10-3 to TRBJ1-4; TRBD1 might be the D (5 bases). The ends were cut back, 5 bases at V and 0 bases at J, with 10 bases in the middle. This CDR3 has 15 residues. Germline V lookup: CDR1 ENHRY, CDR2 SYGVKD. The CDR3 DNA sequence: TGTGCCATCAGTTCTACACAGGCAACTAATGAAAAACTGTTTTTT. It specifies CAISSTQATNEKLFF.

V gene TRBV30 combines with J gene TRBJ2-3, with no clear D. Germline V gives CDR1 GTSNPN, CDR2 SVGIG (reference sequence). The ends were cut back, 3 bases at V and 1 base at J, with 14 bases in the middle. The CDR3 has 15 residues. The CDR3 is CAWRVGVGGTDTQYF. CDR3 bases: TGTGCCTGGAGAGTTGGGGTGGGTGGCACAGATACGCAGTATTTT.

The chain joins TRBV7-8 to TRBJ1-3; 7 bases fit TRBD1. V was clipped by 5 bases and J by 2 bases; unmatched bases: 12. Germline V CDR1 and CDR2: SGHVS, FQNEAQ. This CDR3 is 17 amino acids long. In DNA, the CDR3 is TGTGCCAGCAGCGTCTACAGGGGAAGCAGGGCTGGAAACACCATATATTTT. It translates to CASSVYRGSRAGNTIYF.

The gene calls are TRBV7-9 and TRBJ2-2; no firm D call. The germline V gene has CDR1 SEHNR and CDR2 FQNEAQ (reference sequence). Between the trimmed V and J ends, which lost 9 bases and 12 bases, there was a span of 23 bases. CDR3 length: 14 residues. The chain's CDR3 is CASSRALDRAQLFF. The CDR3 DNA reads TGTGCCAGTTCCCGTGCCCTCGACCGTGCTCAGCTGTTTTTT.

The J gene is TRBJ2-7, the V gene TRBV6-5; D is ambiguous. CDR1 and CDR2 (germline): MNHEY, SVGAGI. The V end lost 5 bases, the J end lost 3 bases, and 11 bases lay between the germline ends. The CDR3 spans 13 residues. For the CDR3, the DNA is TGTGCCAGCAGTAGTAAGGCCTACTACGAGCAGTACGTC. Translated: CASSSKAYYEQYV.

The chain employs TRBV30 and TRBJ1-3, with D unresolved. The germline V and J ends were trimmed by 0 bases and 2 bases, with 8 bases remaining between them. The CDR3 loop spans 14 amino acids. Germline values: CDR1 GTSNPN, CDR2 SVGIG (reference sequence). The CDR3: CAWSVLRAGNTIYF. The CDR3 DNA reads as TGTGCCTGGAGTGTACTAAGGGCTGGAAACACCATATATTTT.

The chain uses TRBV5-5 and TRBJ2-7, with D unresolved. Deletions cut 1 base from V and 4 bases from J, with 9 bases between. The CDR3 extends over 13 amino acids. Per germline, CDR1 SGHKS and CDR2 YYEKEE (reference sequence). The CDR3 DNA reads TGTGCCAGCAGCTTGACCGACTTTTACGAGCAGTACGTC. Encoded protein: CASSLTDFYEQYV.

This clone was found a few times. The chain links TRBV21-1 to TRBJ2-7; the D call of TRBD1 is as the table states it, not checked on the DNA. TRBV21-1 is labeled a pseudogene. The CDR3 has 13 residues. The CDR3 spells CASSKDREDRRIV. Here the CDR3 DNA reads TGTGCCAGCAGCAAAGACAGGGAAGACCGTCGGATTGTC.

The rearrangement links TRBV18 to TRBJ2-7, with 10 bases aligning to TRBD1. Germline V gene data show CDR1 as KGHSH and CDR2 as LQKENI. This CDR3 has 15 residues. V lost 5 bases and J lost 7; bases outside the gene matches: 11. The CDR3: CASSANPGTGEEQYV. The DNA of the CDR3 is TGTGCCAGCTCAGCCAATCCCGGGACAGGGGAGGAGCAGTACGTC.

The chain links TRBV9 to TRBJ2-5; 9 positions agree with TRBD2. Germline loops: CDR1 SGDLS, CDR2 YYNGEE. Germline trimming cut 3 bases from V and 8 bases from J; bases unmatched to any gene: 8. This CDR3 comprises 14 residues. DNA for the CDR3: TGTGCCAGCAGCGCTTCTAGCGGGGCGCCAACCCAGTACTTC. Translation gives CASSASSGAPTQYF.

V usage is TRBV2 and J usage is TRBJ1-2; the D is unclear. Germline-derived CDR1 and CDR2 are SNHLY and FYNNEI. The V gene lost 6 bases and the J gene lost 3 bases, with 11 bases spanning the gap. This CDR3 contains 13 residues. The DNA for the CDR3 is TGTGCCAGCAGGGTGAGCCTGGACTATGGCTACACCTTC. It translates to CASRVSLDYGYTF. Filled out from reference TRBV2 and TRBJ1-2, the complete variable domain reads EPEVTQTPSHQVTQMGQEVILRCVPISNHLYFYWYRQILGQKVEFLVSFYNNEISEKSEIFDDQFSVERPDGSNFTLKIRSTKLEDSAMYFCASRVSLDYGYTFGSGTRLTVV.

In nucleotides, the CDR3 is TGTGCCATCGGGGAGCGCGGGGGAGGACCCGGGGAGCTGTTTTTT. Protein sequence: CAIGERGGGPGELFF. The chain recombines TRBV10-3 with TRBJ2-2, with 7 positions matching TRBD2. This CDR3 comprises 15 residues. Germline-derived CDR1 and CDR2 are ENHRY and SYGVKD. Trimming cost V 8 bases and J 6 bases; bases outside gene matches: 12.

This clone showed up just a few times. The CDR3 nucleotides read TGTGCCAGCAGCCAGGACAGTTACGAGCAGTACGTC. Translation gives CASSQDSYEQYV. The chain is built from TRBV2 and TRBJ2-7; TRBD1 is a possible D gene (6 bases). With 6 bases removed from V and 4 bases from J, the gap between germline ends came to 10 bases. This CDR3 contains 12 residues. Germline CDR1 is SNHLY and CDR2 is FYNNEI.

This chain joins TRBV11-2 and TRBJ2-6, with D unclear. With 4 bases removed from V and 4 bases from J, the gap between germline ends came to 23 bases. This CDR3 spans 19 amino acids. Germline V lookup: CDR1 SGHAT, CDR2 FQNNGV. CDR3 sequence: CASSSRLLSRFAGANVLTF. In DNA, the CDR3 is TGTGCCAGCAGCTCCCGACTCCTCTCGAGATTCGCCGGGGCCAACGTCCTGACTTTC.

The CDR3 is CASSSQSNSGVNEQFF. CDR3 in DNA: TGCGCCAGCAGCTCCCAGTCGAATAGCGGGGTCAATGAGCAGTTCTTC. This chain uses TRBV5-1 with TRBJ2-1; 8 bases are shared with TRBD2. Germline CDR1 reads SGHRS; CDR2 reads YFSETQ. V shed 3 bases, J shed 6 bases, and the junction held 11 bases outside the gene matches. This CDR3 comprises 16 residues.